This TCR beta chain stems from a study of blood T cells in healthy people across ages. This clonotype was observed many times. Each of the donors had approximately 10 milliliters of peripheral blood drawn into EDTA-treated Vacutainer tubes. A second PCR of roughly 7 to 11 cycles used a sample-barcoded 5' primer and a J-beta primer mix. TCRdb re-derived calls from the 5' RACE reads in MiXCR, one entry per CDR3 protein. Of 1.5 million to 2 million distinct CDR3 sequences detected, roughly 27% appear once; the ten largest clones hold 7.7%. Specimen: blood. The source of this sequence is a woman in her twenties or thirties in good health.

CDR3 in DNA: TGTGCCAGCAGCTTTGGGACTAGCGGGGGGGCCGAGCAGTATTTT. It is translated as CASSFGTSGGAEQYF. This chain links TRBV7-2 with TRBJ2-3, with 16 positions matching TRBD2. In germline, CDR1 is SGHTA, CDR2 FQGNSA. The CDR3 sequence is 15 residues long. Trimming removed 3 bases from V and 11 bases from J; junction bases left unmatched: 5.